Listed below are T cell receptor beta chains from one sample, sequenced in a study of OX40 agonist ivuxolimab in advanced cancers. TCRdb's table, derived via immunoSEQ multiplex PCR, lists solely in-frame clones and lacks some. The repertoire holds roughly 86,000 clones, just under 90% seen once, with 6.5% to 8.5% in the top ten. This specimen was CD4+ or CD8+ T cells sorted from blood, taken in a trial of the OX40 agonist ivuxolimab. Every receptor here comes from an adult with an advanced solid tumor such as melanoma, head and neck, liver or kidney cancer. CDR3s include the opening cysteine and the closing phenylalanine or tryptophan. D genes are given only for firm matches. Size is omitted from some rows. Given values are once, few, many or a class for expanded clones.

DNA	CDR3	J	V	size	D
TGTGCCATCAGTGAGTCGGGAGGGAACATCGAGCAGTACTTC	CAISESGGNIEQYF	TRBJ2-7	TRBV10-3	-	TRBD2
TGTGCCAGCAGCCCCCGCCTCGGACAGGGCCGGGCCCAGTACTTC	CASSPRLGQGRAQYF	TRBJ2-5	TRBV7-9	-	TRBD1
TGCGCCAGCAGTGAGTCGGAGATGACCTACGAGCAGTACTTC	CASSESEMTYEQYF	TRBJ2-7	TRBV10-1	-	-
TGTGCCAGCAGTTCGACTCTCGCGACCACTGAAGCTTTCTTT	CASSSTLATTEAFF	TRBJ1-1	TRBV27	-	-
TGTGCCAGCAGCTTAGTAGGGATTGGCTCCTACGAGCAGTACTTC	CASSLVGIGSYEQYF	TRBJ2-7	TRBV7-3	-	-
TGCGCCAGCAGCCAAACCGGGACTAGCGGGAACGAGCAGTACTTC	CASSQTGTSGNEQYF	TRBJ2-7	TRBV4-1	-	TRBD2
TGTGCCAGCAGACAGGGCCGGCATGAAAAACTGTTTTTT	CASRQGRHEKLFF	TRBJ1-4	TRBV6-6	-	-
TGTGCCAGCAGCGCATTGGGGGAGTTCGCAGATACGCAGTATTTT	CASSALGEFADTQYF	TRBJ2-3	TRBV9	-	-
TGCAGTGCGGGACAGGGGATTGCTTTCTTT	CSAGQGIAFF	TRBJ1-1	TRBV20-1	few	TRBD1
TGTGCCAGCAGTTACTCTAGGACAGGGAACACTGAAGCTTTCTTT	CASSYSRTGNTEAFF	TRBJ1-1	TRBV6-5	-	TRBD1
TGTGCCAGCAGACCCATACGGCGATTTAATGAAAAACTGTTTTTT	CASRPIRRFNEKLFF	TRBJ1-4	TRBV6-1	-	-
TGTGCCAGCAGTGCCCGACTCAACACAGATACGCAGTATTTT	CASSARLNTDTQYF	TRBJ2-3	TRBV6-1	-	-